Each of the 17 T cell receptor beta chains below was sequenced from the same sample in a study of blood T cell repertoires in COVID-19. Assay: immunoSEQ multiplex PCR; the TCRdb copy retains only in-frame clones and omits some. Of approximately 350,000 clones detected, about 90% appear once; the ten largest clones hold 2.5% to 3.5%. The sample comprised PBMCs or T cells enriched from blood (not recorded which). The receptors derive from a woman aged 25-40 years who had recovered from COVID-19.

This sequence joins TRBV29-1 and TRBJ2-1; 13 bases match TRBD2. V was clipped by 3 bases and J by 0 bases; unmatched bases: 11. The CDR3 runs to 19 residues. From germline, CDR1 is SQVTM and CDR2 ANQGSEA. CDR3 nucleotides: TGCAGCGTTGAGGGGGGGACTAGCGGGGCGAAATTCTCCTACAATGAGCAGTTCTTC. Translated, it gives CSVEGGTSGAKFSYNEQFF.

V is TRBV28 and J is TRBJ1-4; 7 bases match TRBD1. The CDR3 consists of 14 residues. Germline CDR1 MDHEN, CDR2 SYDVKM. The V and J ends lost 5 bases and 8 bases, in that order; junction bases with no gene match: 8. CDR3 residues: CASSQLGQVEKLFF. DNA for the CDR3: TGTGCCAGCAGTCAACTTGGACAGGTCGAAAAACTGTTTTTT.

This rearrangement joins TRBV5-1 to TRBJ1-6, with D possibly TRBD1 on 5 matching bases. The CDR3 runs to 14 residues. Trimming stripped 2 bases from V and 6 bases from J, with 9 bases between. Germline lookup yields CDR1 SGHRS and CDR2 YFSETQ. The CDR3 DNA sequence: TGCGCCAGCAGCTTCACAGGATCTAATTCACCCCTCCACTTT. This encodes CASSFTGSNSPLHF.

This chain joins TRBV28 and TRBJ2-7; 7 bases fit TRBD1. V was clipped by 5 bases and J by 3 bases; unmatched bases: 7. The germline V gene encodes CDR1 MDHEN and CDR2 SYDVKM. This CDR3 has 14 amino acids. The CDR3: CASSTGTDYYEQYF. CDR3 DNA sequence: TGTGCCAGCAGTACCGGGACAGATTACTACGAGCAGTACTTC.

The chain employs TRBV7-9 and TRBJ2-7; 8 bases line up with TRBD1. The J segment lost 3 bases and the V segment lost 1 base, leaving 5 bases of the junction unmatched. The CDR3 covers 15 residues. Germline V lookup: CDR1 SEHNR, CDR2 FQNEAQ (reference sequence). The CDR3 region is CASSLGRDRLYEQYF. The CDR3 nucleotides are TGTGCCAGCAGCTTAGGCCGGGACAGGCTCTACGAGCAGTACTTC. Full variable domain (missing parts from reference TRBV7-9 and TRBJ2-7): DTGVSQNPRHKITKRGQNVTFRCDPISEHNRLYWYRQTLGQGPEFLTYFQNEAQLEKSRLLSDRFSAERPKGSFSTLEIQRTEQGDSAMYLCASSLGRDRLYEQYFGPGTRLTVT.

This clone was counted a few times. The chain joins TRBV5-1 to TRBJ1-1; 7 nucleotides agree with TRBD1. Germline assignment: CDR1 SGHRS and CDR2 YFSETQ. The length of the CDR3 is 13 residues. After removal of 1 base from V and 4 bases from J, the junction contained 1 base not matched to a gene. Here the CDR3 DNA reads TGCGCCAGCAGCTTGACAGGGGCCACTGAAGCTTTCTTT. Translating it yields CASSLTGATEAFF.

The CDR3 sequence is CATSRDYSATDTQYF. CDR3 sequence (DNA): TGTGCCACCAGCAGAGATTATAGCGCCACAGATACGCAGTATTTT. V gene TRBV15 combines with J gene TRBJ2-3; D possibly corresponds to TRBD2 (5 bases). Between the trimmed V and J ends, which lost 0 bases and 2 bases, there was a span of 9 bases. The germline CDR1 and CDR2 sequences are LNHNV and YYDKDF (reference sequence). This CDR3 comprises 15 residues.

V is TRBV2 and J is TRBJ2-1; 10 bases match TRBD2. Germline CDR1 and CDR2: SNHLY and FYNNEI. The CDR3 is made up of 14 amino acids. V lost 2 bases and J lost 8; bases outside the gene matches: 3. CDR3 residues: CASSELGLAHEQFF. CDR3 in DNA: TGTGCCAGCAGTGAATTGGGACTAGCGCATGAGCAGTTCTTC.

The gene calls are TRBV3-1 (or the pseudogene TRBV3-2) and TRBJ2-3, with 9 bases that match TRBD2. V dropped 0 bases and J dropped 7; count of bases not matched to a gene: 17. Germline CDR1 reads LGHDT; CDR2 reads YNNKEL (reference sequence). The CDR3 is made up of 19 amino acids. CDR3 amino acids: CASSQEFLAGPTRRNTQYF. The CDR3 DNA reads TGTGCCAGCAGCCAAGAGTTTCTAGCGGGACCCACGCGACGAAATACGCAGTATTTT.

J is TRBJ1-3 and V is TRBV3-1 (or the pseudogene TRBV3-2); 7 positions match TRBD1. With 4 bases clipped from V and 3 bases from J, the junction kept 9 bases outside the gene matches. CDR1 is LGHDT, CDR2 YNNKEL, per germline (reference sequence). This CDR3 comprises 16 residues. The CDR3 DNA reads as TGTGCCAGCAGCCTTTACGGGACAGCGATTGGAAACACCATATATTTT. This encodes CASSLYGTAIGNTIYF.

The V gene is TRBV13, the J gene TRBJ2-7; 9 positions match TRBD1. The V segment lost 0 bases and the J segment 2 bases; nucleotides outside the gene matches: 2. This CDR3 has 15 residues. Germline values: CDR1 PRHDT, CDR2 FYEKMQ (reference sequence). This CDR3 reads CASSLGGQGTYEQYF. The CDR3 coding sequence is TGTGCCAGCAGCTTAGGGGGACAGGGCACCTACGAGCAGTACTTC.

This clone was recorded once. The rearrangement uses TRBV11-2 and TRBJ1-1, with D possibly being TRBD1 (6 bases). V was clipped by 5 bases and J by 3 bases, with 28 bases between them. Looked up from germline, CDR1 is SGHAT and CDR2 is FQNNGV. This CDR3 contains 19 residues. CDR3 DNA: TGTGCCAGCAGCCCCAGTTCGTTCAGGGGAGGGTTGGGCGACACTGAAGCTTTCTTT. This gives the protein CASSPSSFRGGLGDTEAFF. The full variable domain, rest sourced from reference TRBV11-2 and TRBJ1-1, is EAGVAQSPRYKIIEKRQSVAFWCNPISGHATLYWYQQILGQGPKLLIQFQNNGVVDDSQLPKDRFSAERLKGVDSTLKIQPAKLEDSAVYLCASSPSSFRGGLGDTEAFFGQGTRLTVV.

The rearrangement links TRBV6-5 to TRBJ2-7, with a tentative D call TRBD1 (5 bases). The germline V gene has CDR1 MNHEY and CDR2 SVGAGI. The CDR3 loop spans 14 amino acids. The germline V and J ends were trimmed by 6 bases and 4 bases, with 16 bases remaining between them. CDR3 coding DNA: TGTGCCAGCAGACAGGCACCTGCCAGATACGAGCAGTACTTC. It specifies CASRQAPARYEQYF.

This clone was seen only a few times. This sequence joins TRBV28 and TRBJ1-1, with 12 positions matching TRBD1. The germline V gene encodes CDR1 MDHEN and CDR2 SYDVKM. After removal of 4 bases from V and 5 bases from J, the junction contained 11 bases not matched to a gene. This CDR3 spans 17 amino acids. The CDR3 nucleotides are TGTGCCAGCAGTTCCGGGACAGGGGGCTTTATGGGAACTGAAGCTTTCTTT. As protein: CASSSGTGGFMGTEAFF.

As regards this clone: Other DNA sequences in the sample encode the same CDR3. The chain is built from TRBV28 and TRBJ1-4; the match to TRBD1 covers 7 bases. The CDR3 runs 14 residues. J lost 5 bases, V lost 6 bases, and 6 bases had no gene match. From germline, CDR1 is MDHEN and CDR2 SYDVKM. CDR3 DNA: TGTGCCAGCAGCTCAGGACAGGAGAATGAAAAACTGTTTTTT. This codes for CASSSGQENEKLFF.

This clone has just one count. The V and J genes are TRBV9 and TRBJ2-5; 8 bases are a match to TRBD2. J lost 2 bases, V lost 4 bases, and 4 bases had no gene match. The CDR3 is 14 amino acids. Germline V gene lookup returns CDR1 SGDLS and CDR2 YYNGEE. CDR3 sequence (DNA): TGTGCCAGCAGCACTACTAGCGGACAAGAGACCCAGTACTTC. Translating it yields CASSTTSGQETQYF.

This chain's CDR3 is CASSPRQGRAEAFF. The DNA for the CDR3 is TGTGCCAGCAGCCCCAGACAGGGGAGGGCTGAAGCTTTCTTT. The chain employs TRBV2 and TRBJ1-1, with 8 bases matching TRBD1. Trimming took 6 bases from V and 6 from J; bases not matched to a gene: 9. The germline CDR1 and CDR2 sequences are SNHLY and FYNNEI. The CDR3 consists of 14 residues.